This note documents a single T cell receptor beta chain sequence. This sample is drawn from a study of T cells in Graves' hyperthyroidism and ophthalmopathy. RNA transcripts yielded amplified TCR beta CDR3 regions. TCR CDR3 regions were first amplified by RT-PCR with HTBI primers. TCRdb reprocessed the multiplex PCR reads with MiXCR, giving one entry per CDR3 protein. The table shows about 510,000 distinct CDR3 sequences, with about 15% occurring only once. The CDR3 contains 16 residues. J gave up 7 bases and V 6 bases, and 18 bases lay outside the gene matches. The germline gives CDR1 DFQATT, CDR2 SNEGSKA (reference sequence).

This chain connects TRBV20-1 to TRBJ2-1; the match to TRBD2 covers 7 bases. The TCR sequence derives from a woman aged 40-49 years with Graves' hyperthyroidism. Sequenced: blood. The chain's CDR3 is CSALGGGSSGWNEQFF. The DNA of the CDR3 is TGCAGTGCCCTGGGAGGCGGGAGTTCAGGTTGGAATGAGCAGTTCTTC.